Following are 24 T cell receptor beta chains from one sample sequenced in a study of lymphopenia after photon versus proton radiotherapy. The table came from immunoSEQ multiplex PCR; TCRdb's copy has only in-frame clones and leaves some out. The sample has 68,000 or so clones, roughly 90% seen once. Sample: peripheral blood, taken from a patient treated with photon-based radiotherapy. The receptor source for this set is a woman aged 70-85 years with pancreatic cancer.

The CDR3 bases are TGTGCCAGCAGCTTGGTTTGGACTAGCGGCTTCGGTGAGACCCAGTACTTC. Translating it yields CASSLVWTSGFGETQYF. The rearrangement joins TRBV5-8 to TRBJ2-5; 10 bases fit TRBD2. CDR1 and CDR2 (germline): SGHTS, YDEGEE. The CDR3 sequence is 17 residues long. With 0 bases clipped from V and 5 bases from J, the junction kept 10 bases outside the gene matches.

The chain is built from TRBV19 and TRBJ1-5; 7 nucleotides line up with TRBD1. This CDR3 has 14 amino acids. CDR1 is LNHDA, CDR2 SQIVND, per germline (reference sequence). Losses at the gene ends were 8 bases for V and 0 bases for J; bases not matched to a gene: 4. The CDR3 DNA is TGTGCCAGTGGGACAGCAAATAGCAATCAGCCCCAGCATTTT. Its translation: CASGTANSNQPQHF.

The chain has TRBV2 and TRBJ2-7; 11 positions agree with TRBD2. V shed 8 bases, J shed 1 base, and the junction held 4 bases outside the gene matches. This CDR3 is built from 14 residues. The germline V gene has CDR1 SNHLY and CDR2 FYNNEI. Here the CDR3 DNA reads TGTGCCAGCTTAGCGGGAGGGCTTTCCTACGAGCAGTACTTC. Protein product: CASLAGGLSYEQYF.

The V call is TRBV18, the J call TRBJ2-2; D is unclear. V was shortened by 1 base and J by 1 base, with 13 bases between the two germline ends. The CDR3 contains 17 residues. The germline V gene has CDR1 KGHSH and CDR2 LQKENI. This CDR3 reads CASSPLGSRLNTGELFF. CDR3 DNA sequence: TGTGCCAGCTCACCACTAGGCTCGCGGCTGAACACCGGGGAGCTGTTTTTT.

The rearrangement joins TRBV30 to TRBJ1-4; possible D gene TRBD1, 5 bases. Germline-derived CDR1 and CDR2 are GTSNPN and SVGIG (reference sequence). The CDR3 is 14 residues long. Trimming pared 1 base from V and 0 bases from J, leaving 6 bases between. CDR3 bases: TGTGCCTGGAGTGCGACAGCAACTAATGAAAAACTGTTTTTT. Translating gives CAWSATATNEKLFF.

The CDR3 loop is CASSSAGTGGFGELFF. Here the CDR3 DNA reads TGTGCCAGCAGCTCTGCCGGGACAGGGGGTTTCGGGGAGCTGTTTTTT. The V gene is TRBV5-5, the J gene TRBJ2-2; 11 positions agree with TRBD1. V dropped 3 bases and J dropped 7; count of bases not matched to a gene: 8. Germline CDR1 SGHKS, CDR2 YYEKEE (reference sequence). The CDR3 covers 16 residues.

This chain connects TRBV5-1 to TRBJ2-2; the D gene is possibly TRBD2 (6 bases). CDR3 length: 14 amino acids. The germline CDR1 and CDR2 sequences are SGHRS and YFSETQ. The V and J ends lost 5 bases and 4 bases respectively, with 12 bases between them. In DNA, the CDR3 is TGCGCCAGCAGTACCGGGAGTGGCACCGGGGAGCTGTTTTTT. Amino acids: CASSTGSGTGELFF.

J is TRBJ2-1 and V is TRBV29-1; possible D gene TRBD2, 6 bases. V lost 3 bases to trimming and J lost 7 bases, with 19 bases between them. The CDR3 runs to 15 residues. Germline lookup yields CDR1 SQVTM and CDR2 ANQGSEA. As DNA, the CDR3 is TGCAGCGTTGACTCCGGGACTCACACTAGGAATGAGCAGTTCTTC. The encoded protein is CSVDSGTHTRNEQFF.

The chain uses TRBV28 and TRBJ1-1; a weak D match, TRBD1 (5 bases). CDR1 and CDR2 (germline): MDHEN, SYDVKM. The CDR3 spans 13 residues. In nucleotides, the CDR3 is TGTGCGGGGGGGAGCCCTCTGAACACTGAAGCTTTCTTT. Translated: CAGGSPLNTEAFF.

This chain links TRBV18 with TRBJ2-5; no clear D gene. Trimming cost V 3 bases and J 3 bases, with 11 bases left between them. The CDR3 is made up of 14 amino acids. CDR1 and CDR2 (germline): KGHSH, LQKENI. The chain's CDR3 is CASSPSHGKETQYF. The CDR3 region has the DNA TGTGCCAGCTCACCCTCCCATGGGAAAGAGACCCAGTACTTC.

The CDR3 sequence is CATSRGLIAGDNEQFF. The CDR3 DNA reads as TGTGCCACCAGCAGAGGCCTAATAGCGGGGGACAATGAGCAGTTCTTC. The V gene is TRBV15, the J gene TRBJ2-1, with TRBD2 matching over 9 bases. The CDR3 has 16 amino acids. V was clipped by 1 base and J by 5 bases; unmatched bases: 6. CDR1 and CDR2 from the germline V gene are LNHNV and YYDKDF (reference sequence).

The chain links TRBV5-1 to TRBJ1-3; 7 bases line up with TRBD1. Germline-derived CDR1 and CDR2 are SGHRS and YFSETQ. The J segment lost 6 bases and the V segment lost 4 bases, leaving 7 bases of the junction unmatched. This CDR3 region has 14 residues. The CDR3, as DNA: TGCGCCAGCAGCACTGAGGGGGCCGAAAACACCATATATTTT. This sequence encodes CASSTEGAENTIYF.

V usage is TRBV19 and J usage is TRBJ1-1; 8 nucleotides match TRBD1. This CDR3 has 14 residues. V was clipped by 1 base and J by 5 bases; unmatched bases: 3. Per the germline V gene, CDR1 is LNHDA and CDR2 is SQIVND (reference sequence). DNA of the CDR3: TGTGCCAGTAGTATAGGACAGGGGTTAACTGAAGCTTTCTTT. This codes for CASSIGQGLTEAFF.

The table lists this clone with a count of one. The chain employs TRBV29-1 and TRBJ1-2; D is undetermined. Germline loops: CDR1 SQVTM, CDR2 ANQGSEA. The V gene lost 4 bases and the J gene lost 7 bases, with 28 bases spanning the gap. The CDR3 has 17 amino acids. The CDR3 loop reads CSVAPYTQDTNDIGYTF. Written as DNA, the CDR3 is TGCAGCGTTGCTCCCTACACCCAAGACACGAATGATATTGGCTACACCTTC.

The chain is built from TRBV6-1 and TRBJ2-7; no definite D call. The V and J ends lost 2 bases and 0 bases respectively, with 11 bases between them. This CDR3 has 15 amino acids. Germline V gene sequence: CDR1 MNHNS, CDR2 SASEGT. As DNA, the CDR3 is TGTGCCAGCAGTGAACGGGCTCAAAGCTCCTACGAGCAGTACTTC. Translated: CASSERAQSSYEQYF.

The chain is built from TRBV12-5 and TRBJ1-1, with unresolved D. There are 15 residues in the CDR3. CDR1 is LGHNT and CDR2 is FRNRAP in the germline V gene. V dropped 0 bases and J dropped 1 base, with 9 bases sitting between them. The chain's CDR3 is CASGLVRQANTEAFF. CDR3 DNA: TGTGCTAGTGGTTTGGTACGACAAGCGAACACTGAAGCTTTCTTT. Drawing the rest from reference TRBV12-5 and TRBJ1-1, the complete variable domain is DARVTQTPRHKVTEMGQEVTMRCQPILGHNTVFWYRQTMMQGLELLAYFRNRAPLDDSGMPKDRFSAEMPDATLATLKIQPSEPRDSAVYFCASGLVRQANTEAFFGQGTRLTVV.

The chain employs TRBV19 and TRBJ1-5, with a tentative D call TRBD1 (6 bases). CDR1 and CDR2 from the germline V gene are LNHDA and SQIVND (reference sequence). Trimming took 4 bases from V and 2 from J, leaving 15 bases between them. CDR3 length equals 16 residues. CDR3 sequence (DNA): TGTGCCAGTAGTAACTCGGGGGGGGCTGGCAATCAGCCCCAGCATTTT. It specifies CASSNSGGAGNQPQHF.

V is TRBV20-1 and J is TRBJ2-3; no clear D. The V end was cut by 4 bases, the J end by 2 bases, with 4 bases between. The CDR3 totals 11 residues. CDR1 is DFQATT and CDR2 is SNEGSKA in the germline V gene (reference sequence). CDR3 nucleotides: TGCAGTGCTACGATCACAGATACGCAGTATTTT. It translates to CSATITDTQYF.

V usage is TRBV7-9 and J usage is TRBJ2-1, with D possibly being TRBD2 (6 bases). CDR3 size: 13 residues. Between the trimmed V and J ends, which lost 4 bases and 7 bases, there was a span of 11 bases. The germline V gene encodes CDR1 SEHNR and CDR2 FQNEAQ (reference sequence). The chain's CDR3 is CASSSDRGNEQFF. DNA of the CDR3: TGTGCCAGCAGCTCGGATCGGGGGAATGAGCAGTTCTTC.

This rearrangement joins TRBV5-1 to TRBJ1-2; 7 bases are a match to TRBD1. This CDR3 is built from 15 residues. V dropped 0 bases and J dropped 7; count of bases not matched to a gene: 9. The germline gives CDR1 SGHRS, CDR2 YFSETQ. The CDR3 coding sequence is TGCGCCAGCAGCTTGGCGCCGGACAGGAGCAGTGGCTACACCTTC. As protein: CASSLAPDRSSGYTF.

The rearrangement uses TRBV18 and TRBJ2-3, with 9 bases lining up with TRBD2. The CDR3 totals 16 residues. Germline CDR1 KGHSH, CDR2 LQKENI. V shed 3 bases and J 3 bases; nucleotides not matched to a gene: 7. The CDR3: CASSPWTSARTDTQYF. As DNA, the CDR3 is TGTGCCAGCTCACCGTGGACTAGCGCCAGAACAGATACGCAGTATTTT.

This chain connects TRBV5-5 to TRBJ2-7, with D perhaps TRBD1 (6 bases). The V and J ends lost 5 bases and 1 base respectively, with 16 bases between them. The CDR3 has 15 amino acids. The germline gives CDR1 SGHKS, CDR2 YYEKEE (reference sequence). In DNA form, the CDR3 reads TGTGCCAGCAGTTACGACAGGTACTCATCCTACGAGCAGTACTTC. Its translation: CASSYDRYSSYEQYF.

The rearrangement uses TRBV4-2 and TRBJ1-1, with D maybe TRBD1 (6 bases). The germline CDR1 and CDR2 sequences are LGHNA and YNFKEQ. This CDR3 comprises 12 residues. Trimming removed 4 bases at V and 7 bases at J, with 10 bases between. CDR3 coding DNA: TGTGCCAGCAGCCGCTTACAGGGTGAAGCTTTCTTT. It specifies CASSRLQGEAFF.

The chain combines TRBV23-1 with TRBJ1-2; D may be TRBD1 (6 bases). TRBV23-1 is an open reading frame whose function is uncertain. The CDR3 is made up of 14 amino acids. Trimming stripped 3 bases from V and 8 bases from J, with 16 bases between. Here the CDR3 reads CASSQKGFRGGYTF. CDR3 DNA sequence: TGCGCCAGCAGTCAGAAGGGCTTCAGGGGCGGCTACACCTTC.